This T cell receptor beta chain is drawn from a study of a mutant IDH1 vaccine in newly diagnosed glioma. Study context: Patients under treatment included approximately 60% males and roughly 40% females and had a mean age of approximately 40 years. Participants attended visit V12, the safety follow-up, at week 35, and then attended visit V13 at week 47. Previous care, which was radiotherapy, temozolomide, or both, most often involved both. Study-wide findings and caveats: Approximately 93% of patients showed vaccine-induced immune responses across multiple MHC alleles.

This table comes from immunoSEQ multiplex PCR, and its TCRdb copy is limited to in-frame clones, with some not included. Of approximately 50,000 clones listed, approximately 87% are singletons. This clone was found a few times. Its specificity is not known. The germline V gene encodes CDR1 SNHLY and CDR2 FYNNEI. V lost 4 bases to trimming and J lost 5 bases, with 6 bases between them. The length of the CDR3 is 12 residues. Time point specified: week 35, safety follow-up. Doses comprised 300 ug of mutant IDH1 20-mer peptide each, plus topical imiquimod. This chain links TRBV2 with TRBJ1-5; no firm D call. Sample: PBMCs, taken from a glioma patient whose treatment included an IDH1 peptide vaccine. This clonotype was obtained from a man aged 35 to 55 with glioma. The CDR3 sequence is CASSGGDQPQHF. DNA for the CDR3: TGTGCCAGCAGTGGAGGAGATCAGCCCCAGCATTTT.